This note documents a single TCR beta chain sequence. Antigen: not known. The sample is drawn from a study of T cells expressing NK-cell markers. Looking at the study overall: The sequencing cohort of eight donors included seven HCMV-seropositive individuals and one seronegative individual. The study, taken as a whole, reports: The CD3+CD56-NKG2C+ fraction was also led by these clonotypes in a few donors.

CDR3 length: 16 residues. Germline V gene lookup returns CDR1 SGHAT and CDR2 FQNNGV. Production of TCR beta cDNA relied on 5'RACE template switching with UMIs. One entry per CDR3 protein, without DNA, is what TCRdb gives after re-calling the 5' RACE reads. The sample has a few hundred thousand distinct CDR3 sequences. Sequenced sample: blood T cells: a sorted CD56 or NKG2C T cell subset, CD4+ or CD8+ T cells, or bulk PBMC T cells (not recorded which). The source is a woman aged 45-65 years in good health. V usage is TRBV11-2 and J usage is TRBJ2-1; with no DNA, the TCRdb D assignment of TRBD2 cannot be verified. The CDR3 sequence: CASSLARRVPYNEQFF.